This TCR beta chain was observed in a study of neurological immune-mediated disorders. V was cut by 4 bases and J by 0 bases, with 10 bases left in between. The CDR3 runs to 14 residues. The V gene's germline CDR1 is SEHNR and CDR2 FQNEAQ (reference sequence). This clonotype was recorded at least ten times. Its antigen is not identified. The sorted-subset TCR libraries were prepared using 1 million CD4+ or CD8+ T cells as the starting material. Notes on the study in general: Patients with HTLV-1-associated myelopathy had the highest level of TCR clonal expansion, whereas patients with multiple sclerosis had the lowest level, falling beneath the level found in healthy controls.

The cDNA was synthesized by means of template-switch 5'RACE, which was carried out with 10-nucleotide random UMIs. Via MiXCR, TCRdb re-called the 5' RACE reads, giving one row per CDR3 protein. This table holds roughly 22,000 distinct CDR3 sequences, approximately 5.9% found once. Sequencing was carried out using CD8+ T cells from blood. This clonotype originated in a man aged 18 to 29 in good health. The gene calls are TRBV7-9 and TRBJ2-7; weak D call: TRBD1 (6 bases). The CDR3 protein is CASSSTGPSYEQYF. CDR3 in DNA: TGTGCCAGCAGCTCAACAGGGCCCTCCTACGAGCAGTACTTC.